This entry describes one T cell receptor (beta chain). There are 15 residues in the CDR3. Germline CDR1 ENHRY, CDR2 SYGVKD. V dropped 0 bases and J dropped 1 base, with 7 bases sitting between them. Per the original methods: For nucleated cells, counts were estimated from reference gene primer amplification. TCRdb keeps only in-frame clones here, not all; method: immunoSEQ multiplex PCR. V and J calls and clone size come straight from that table; D and trimming were deduced from the DNA. The sample holds more than 90,000 clones, 85% seen once. The entry originates in a study of blood T cell repertoires in COVID-19.

This chain links TRBV10-3 with TRBJ1-5; D gene unclear. The sample consisted of peripheral blood. The sequence derives from a man older than 75 with acute or convalescent COVID-19. The CDR3 nucleotides read TGTGCCATCAGTGAGTCAGCGGAGAGCAATCAGCCCCAGCATTTT. It encodes CAISESAESNQPQHF.